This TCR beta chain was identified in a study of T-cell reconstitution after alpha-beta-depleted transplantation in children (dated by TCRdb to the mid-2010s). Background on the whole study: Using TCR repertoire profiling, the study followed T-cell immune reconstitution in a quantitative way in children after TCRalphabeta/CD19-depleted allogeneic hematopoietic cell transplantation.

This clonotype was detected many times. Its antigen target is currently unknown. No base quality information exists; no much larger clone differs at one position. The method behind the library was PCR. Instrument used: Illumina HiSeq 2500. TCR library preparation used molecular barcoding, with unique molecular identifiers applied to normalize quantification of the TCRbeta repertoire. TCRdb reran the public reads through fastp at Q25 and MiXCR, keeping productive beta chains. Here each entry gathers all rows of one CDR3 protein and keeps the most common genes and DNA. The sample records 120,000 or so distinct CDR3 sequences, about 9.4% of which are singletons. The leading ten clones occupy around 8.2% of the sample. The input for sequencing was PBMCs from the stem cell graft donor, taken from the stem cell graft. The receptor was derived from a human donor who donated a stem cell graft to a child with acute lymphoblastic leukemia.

The nucleotide sequence is given as TGCGCCAGCAGCTTGGAGGGCCACGCGGATACGCAGTATTTT. Translated, this is CASSLEGHADTQYF. The chain links TRBV5-1 with TRBJ2-3, with no reliable assignment of the D segment. CDR3 length: 14 amino acids, cysteine to phenylalanine. Only CDR3 DNA remains: 42 bases, in frame from the first base. The germline V gene gives CDR1 as SGHRS and CDR2 as YFSETQ. V drops 0 bases and J drops 6 bases, leaving 11 bases in between. Beyond the CDR3, the reference TRBV5-1 and TRBJ2-3 genes provide the residues; the full variable domain reads: KAGVTQTPRYLIKTRGQQVTLSCSPISGHRSVSWYQQTPGQGLQFLFEYFSETQRNKGNFPGRFSGRQFSNSRSEMNVSTLELGDSALYLCASSLEGHADTQYFGPGTRLTVL.